This is a list of T cell receptor beta chains from one sample in a study of CD8 T cells in ankylosing spondylitis. In TCRdb, the 5' RACE reads were re-called with MiXCR into one record per CDR3 protein. The sample shows over 20,000 distinct CDR3 sequences, about a sixth of them seen only once. Sequences were obtained from blood. The receptors here all came from a male donor with ankylosing spondylitis or in good health (not recorded which). Both conserved end residues are part of each CDR3. D genes are given only for firm matches. Clone size appears in some rows only: once, few, many, or a class for an expanded clone.

TRBV12-3/TRBV12-4	TRBJ2-3	NA	many	CASSLFAGFSTDTQYF	TGTGCCAGCAGTTTATTTGCGGGGTTTAGCACAGATACGCAGTATTTT
TRBV20-1	TRBJ2-2	NA	NA	CSARSFLTGELFF	TGCAGTGCTAGATCTTTCTTAACCGGGGAGCTGTTTTTT
TRBV25-1	TRBJ2-1	NA	many	CASSPGSGYEQFF	TGTGCCAGCAGTCCCGGGTCCGGTTATGAGCAGTTCTTC
TRBV7-3	TRBJ2-3	NA	medium-sized	CASSPGLYTDTQYF	TGTGCCAGCAGCCCGGGACTGTACACAGATACGCAGTATTTT
TRBV7-2	TRBJ2-3	NA	NA	CASSQSPGEADTQYF	TGTGCCAGCAGCCAGAGCCCGGGAGAGGCGGATACGCAGTATTTT
TRBV9	TRBJ2-1	NA	few	CASSVVGEQFF	TGTGCCAGCAGCGTAGTAGGTGAGCAGTTCTTC
TRBV4-3	TRBJ2-1	NA	NA	CASSQGANNEQFF	TGCGCCAGCAGCCAAGGGGCCAACAATGAGCAGTTCTTC
TRBV24-1	TRBJ2-1	TRBD2	many	CATSTSGSSYEQFF	TGTGCCACCAGCACTAGCGGGAGTAGCTATGAGCAGTTCTTC
TRBV5-1	TRBJ2-5	TRBD2	NA	CASSFPSGYQETQYF	TGCGCCAGCAGCTTCCCTAGCGGCTACCAAGAGACCCAGTACTTC
TRBV5-1	TRBJ1-1	NA	many	CASSTGDTEAFF	TGCGCCAGCAGCACCGGGGACACTGAAGCTTTCTTT
TRBV5-1	TRBJ1-5	TRBD1	few	CASSLGDRGQPQHF	TGCGCCAGCAGCTTAGGGGACAGGGGTCAGCCCCAGCATTTT
TRBV12-1	TRBJ2-2	NA	NA	CASSMGRNTGELFF	TGTGCCAGCAGCATGGGACGGAACACCGGGGAGCTGTTTTTT
TRBV7-3	TRBJ2-2	NA	NA	CASSLVGNTGELFF	TGTGCCAGCAGCCTAGTGGGGAACACCGGGGAGCTGTTTTTT
TRBV11-2	TRBJ2-3	NA	few	CASSLQTDTQYF	TGTGCCAGCAGCTTACAGACAGATACGCAGTATTTT